This TCR beta chain was retrieved from a study of human T cells and chemical hapten exposure (dated by TCRdb to the early 2020s). At the level of the whole study: For sensitization, 2% DPC in acetone was applied to a roughly 2 cm by roughly 2 cm area of upper inner arm skin. Most of the patients in the cohort were female, and the cohort covered alopecia areata with under or over 50% scalp involvement, alopecia totalis and alopecia universalis. Patch testing was performed on the upper back with Finn chambers containing 0.01% DPC, and the patch tests were scored after 6 days according to International Contact Dermatitis Research Group standards. This study followed changes in the peripheral blood TCR repertoire in vivo during primary and secondary sensitization of alopecia patients to the hapten diphenylcyclopropenone (DPC). Patients additionally received weekly therapeutic DPC doses to the scalp throughout the roughly 23-week study period. The libraries were sequenced as a pool, and the TCR yield per sample differed mostly because of small variations in library volumes within the pool. Blood was sampled from patients pre-sensitization (week 0) and at 2, 6 and about 24 weeks after DPC sensitization. For TCR sequencing, blood came from 25 to 30 alopecia patients at anywhere from one to four time points (pre-sensitization, 2, 6 and 24 weeks). Here is what the overall study found, with its caveats: The number of PT1 expanded TCRs positively correlated with patch test score, significant at thresholds 8, 16 and 32 but not 4. Repeated subsampling changed both the strength of the expansion versus patch-test correlation and the threshold at which the correlation became significant. Expanded TCRs formed significantly more large CDR3 similarity clusters than pre-sensitization or healthy control sets, consistent with antigen-driven responses. All patients had alopecia, a presumed autoimmune disease, so their immune response might differ from that of healthy individuals. DPC sensitization did not change the number of TCRs with a frequency above 1 in 1000, and there was no evidence of changes in global repertoire structure.

Receptor amplification or capture employed RACE. Sequenced on a NextSeq 500. During library preparation, unique molecular identifiers were attached to individual cDNA molecules so that TCRs could be counted quantitatively and reproducibly. For every blood RNA sample, sequencing covered both the TCR alpha and TCR beta chains. The study's processing was this. Samples had a median of 95,638 TCRs, with a range from about 23,224 to 700,000. V, J and CDR3 annotation of the TCR reads was performed with the Decombinator software suite. Every sample was subsampled to the same number of TCRs (28,000) for the PS versus PT1 abundance plots. TCRs were defined as expanded if absent before sensitization and observed at least eight times at the 2-week time point. In TCRdb, the public reads were trimmed at Q25 with fastp and aligned with MiXCR, with productive beta chains retained. Each CDR3 protein appears once, grouped with its most common genes and DNA. TCRdb assigned the V and J calls; the authors' analysis was not used. Across this sample there are 60,000 to 80,000 distinct CDR3 sequences, with approximately 35% seen only once. 7.5% to 10% of the sample is in the top ten clones.

The sample's time point, from its label and the paper: patch test 1, 2 weeks after DPC sensitization. Per the publication, the treatment or condition label means: therapeutic diphenylcyclopropenone sensitization with weekly scalp DPC. Blood at each patch-test visit was drawn before the patch test was applied. To be eligible, patients had to be aged 18 to 70, diagnosed with alopecia and judged suitable for DPC therapy, while pregnant patients were excluded. Unfractionated whole blood was collected in Tempus Blood RNA tubes, and total RNA was extracted from that blood. As regards this clonotype: Its binding antigen is unknown. No much larger clonotype is one base removed from it; base qualities were not supplied.

The receptor was derived from a man between 40 and 49 years old with alopecia areata. Some clones in this sample may be carry-over from other donors' samples. The source was whole blood, collected in connection with sensitization to the hapten diphenylcyclopropenone (DPC).

The bases read TGCAGTGCTCTACGCCCTGGGGGACGAAACTACGAGCAGTACTTC. Translated, this gives CSALRPGGRNYEQYF. The V gene is TRBV20-1 and the J gene is TRBJ2-7; the D gene could be either TRBD1 or TRBD2, each agreeing at 5 bases. The CDR3 spans 15 residues, from the cysteine through the phenylalanine. The CDR3 DNA has 45 bases and is translated from base 1. Trimming removed 5 bases from V and 3 bases from J, leaving 20 bases between the germline ends. From the germline V gene (reference sequence), CDR1 is DFQATT and CDR2 is SNEGSKA.